This entry features one T cell receptor beta chain sequence. The sample belongs to a study of blood T cell repertoires in COVID-19. About the research overall: The United States, Italy and Spain supplied acute and convalescent COVID-19 samples. Sources were T cells, B-cell-depleted T cells, or PBMCs; the material itself was cDNA or gDNA.

Original methodology: It was from reference gene primer amplification that nucleated cell counts were estimated. Produced via immunoSEQ multiplex PCR; TCRdb's table is partial and in-frame only. V and J calls and clone size come straight from that table; D and trimming were deduced from the DNA. Among 200,000 to 250,000 clones listed, around 86% were seen once. Germline assignment: CDR1 MNHEY and CDR2 SVGAGI. The CDR3 has 13 residues. V was trimmed by 8 bases and J by 3 bases, leaving 11 bases between them. Sequencing input: peripheral blood. The receptor was derived from a woman aged 25 to 45 who had recovered from COVID-19. The gene calls are TRBV6-5 and TRBJ1-5, with D unclear. CDR3 sequence: CASGSAYNQPQHF. The DNA of the CDR3 is TGTGCCAGCGGTTCCGCGTACAATCAGCCCCAGCATTTT.